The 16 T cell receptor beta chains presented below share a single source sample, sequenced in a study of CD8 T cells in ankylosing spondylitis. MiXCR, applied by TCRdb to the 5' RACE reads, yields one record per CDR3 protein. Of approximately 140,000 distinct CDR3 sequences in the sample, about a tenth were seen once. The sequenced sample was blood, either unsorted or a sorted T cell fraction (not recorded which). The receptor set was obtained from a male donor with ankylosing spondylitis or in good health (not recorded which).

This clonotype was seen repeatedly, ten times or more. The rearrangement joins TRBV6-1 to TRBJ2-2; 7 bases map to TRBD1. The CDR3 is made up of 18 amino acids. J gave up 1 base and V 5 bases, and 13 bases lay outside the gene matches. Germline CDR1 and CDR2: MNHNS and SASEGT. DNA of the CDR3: TGTGCCAGCAGTAGGACAGGAATAATGGAAGAGAACACCGGGGAGCTGTTTTTT. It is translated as CASSRTGIMEENTGELFF.

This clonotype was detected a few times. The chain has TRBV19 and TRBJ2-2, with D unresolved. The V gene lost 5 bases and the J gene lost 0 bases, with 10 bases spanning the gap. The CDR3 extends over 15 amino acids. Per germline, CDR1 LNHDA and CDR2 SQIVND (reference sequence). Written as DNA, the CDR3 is TGTGCCAGTAGTTTGGCAGCGCCGAACACCGGGGAGCTGTTTTTT. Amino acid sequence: CASSLAAPNTGELFF. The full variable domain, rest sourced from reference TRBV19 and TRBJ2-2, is DGGITQSPKYLFRKEGQNVTLSCEQNLNHDAMYWYRQDPGQGLRLIYYSQIVNDFQKGDIAEGYSVSREKKESFPLTVTSAQKNPTAFYLCASSLAAPNTGELFFGEGSRLTVL.

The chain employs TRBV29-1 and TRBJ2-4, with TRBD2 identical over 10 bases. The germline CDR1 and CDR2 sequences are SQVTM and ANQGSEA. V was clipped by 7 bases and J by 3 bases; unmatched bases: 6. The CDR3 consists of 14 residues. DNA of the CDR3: TGCAGCGCCGAAGCGGGAGGGGTCAAAAACATTCAGTACTTC. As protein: CSAEAGGVKNIQYF.

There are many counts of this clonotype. CDR3 loop: CAISETLGVADTQYF. Written as DNA, the CDR3 is TGTGCCATCAGTGAGACACTAGGGGTCGCAGATACGCAGTATTTT. The chain has TRBV10-3 and TRBJ2-3; tentatively, D is TRBD1 or TRBD2 (5 bases each). The V end was cut by 2 bases, the J end by 4 bases, with 13 bases between. CDR1 is ENHRY, CDR2 SYGVKD, per germline. This CDR3 is built from 15 residues.

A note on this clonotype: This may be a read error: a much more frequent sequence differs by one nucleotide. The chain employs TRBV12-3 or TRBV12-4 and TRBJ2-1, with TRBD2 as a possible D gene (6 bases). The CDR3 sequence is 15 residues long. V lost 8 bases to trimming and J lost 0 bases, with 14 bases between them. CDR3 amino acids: CASGPSVSSYNEQFF. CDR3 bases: TGTGCCAGCGGTCCTAGCGTCAGCTCCTACAATGAGCAGTTCTTC.

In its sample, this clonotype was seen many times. The CDR3 DNA follows: TGCAGTGCTAGCCGGCGGGAACTCAAGAACACCGGGGAGCTGTTTTTT. As protein: CSASRRELKNTGELFF. The chain couples TRBV20-1 to TRBJ2-2; tentative D call: TRBD2 (6 bases). Germline CDR1 is DFQATT and CDR2 is SNEGSKA (reference sequence). The CDR3 covers 16 residues. Trimming pared 3 bases from V and 1 base from J, leaving 15 bases between.

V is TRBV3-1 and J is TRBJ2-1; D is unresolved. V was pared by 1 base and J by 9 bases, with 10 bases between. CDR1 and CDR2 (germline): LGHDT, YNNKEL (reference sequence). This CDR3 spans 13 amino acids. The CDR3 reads CASSQVGRGEQFF. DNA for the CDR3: TGTGCCAGCAGCCAAGTTGGCCGCGGTGAGCAGTTCTTC.

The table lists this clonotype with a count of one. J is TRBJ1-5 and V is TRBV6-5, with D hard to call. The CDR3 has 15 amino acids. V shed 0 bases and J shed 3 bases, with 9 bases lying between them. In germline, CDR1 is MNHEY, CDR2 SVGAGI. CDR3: CASSYSRQLNQPQHF. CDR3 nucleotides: TGTGCCAGCAGTTACTCGAGGCAGCTCAATCAGCCCCAGCATTTT.

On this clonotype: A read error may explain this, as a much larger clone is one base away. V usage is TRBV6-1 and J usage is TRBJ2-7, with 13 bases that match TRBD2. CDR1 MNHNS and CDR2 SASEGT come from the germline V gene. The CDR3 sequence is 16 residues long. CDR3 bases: TGTGCCAGCAGCCCGCCTCGGACTAGCGGGAGCAACGAGCACTACTTC. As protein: CASSPPRTSGSNEHYF.

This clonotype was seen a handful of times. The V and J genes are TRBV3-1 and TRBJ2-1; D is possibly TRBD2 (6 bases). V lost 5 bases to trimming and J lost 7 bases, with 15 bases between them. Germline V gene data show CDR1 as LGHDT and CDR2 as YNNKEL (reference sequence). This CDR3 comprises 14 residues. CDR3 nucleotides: TGTGCCAGCAGCTCCCGTGGGGGGAAGAATGAGCAGTTCTTC. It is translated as CASSSRGGKNEQFF.

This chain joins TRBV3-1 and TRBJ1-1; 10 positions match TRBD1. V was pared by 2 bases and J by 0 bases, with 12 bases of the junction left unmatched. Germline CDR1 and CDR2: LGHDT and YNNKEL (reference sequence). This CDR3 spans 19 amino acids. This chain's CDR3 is CASSQRPFLTGGLNTEAFF. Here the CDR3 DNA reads TGTGCCAGCAGCCAACGACCCTTTCTGACAGGGGGCCTGAACACTGAAGCTTTCTTT. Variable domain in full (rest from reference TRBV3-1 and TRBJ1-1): DTAVSQTPKYLVTQMGNDKSIKCEQNLGHDTMYWYKQDSKKFLKIMFSYNNKELIINETVPNRFSPKSPDKAHLNLHINSLELGDSAVYFCASSQRPFLTGGLNTEAFFGQGTRLTVV.

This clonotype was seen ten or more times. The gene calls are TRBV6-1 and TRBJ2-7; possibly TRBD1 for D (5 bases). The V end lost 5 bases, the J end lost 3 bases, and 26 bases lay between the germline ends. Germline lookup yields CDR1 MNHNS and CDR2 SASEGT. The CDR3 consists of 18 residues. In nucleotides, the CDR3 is TGTGCCAGCAGTAGGGGTCACCAACAGGCGGTTAAACTCTACGAGCAGTACTTC. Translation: CASSRGHQQAVKLYEQYF.

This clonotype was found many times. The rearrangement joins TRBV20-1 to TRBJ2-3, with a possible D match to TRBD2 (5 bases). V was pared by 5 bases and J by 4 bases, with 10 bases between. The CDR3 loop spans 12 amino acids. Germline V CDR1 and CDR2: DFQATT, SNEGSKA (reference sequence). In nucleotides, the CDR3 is TGCAGTGCTGTTCAGCGGCCAGATACGCAGTATTTT. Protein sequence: CSAVQRPDTQYF.

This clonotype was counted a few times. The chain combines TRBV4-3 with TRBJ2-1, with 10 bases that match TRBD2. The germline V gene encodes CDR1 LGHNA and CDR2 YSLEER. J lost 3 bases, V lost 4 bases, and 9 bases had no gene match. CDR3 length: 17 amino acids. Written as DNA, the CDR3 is TGCGCCAGCAGCCCAGGACTAGCGGCCGAGGTCTACAATGAGCAGTTCTTC. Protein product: CASSPGLAAEVYNEQFF.

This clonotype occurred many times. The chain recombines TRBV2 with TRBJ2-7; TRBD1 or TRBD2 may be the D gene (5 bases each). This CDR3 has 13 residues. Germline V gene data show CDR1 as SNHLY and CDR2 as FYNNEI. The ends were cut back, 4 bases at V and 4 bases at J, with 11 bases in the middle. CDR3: CASSADRGYEQYF. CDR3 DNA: TGTGCCAGCAGTGCTGACAGAGGGTACGAGCAGTACTTC.

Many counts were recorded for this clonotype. CDR3 sequence (DNA): TGTGCCAGCAGCGTAGACCCTGGGGGAATTGGTTCACCCCTCCACTTT. Amino acids: CASSVDPGGIGSPLHF. The V call is TRBV9, the J call TRBJ1-6; tentatively, D is TRBD1 (5 bases). Between the trimmed V and J ends, which lost 0 bases and 9 bases, there was a span of 16 bases. The length of the CDR3 is 16 residues. The germline V gene encodes CDR1 SGDLS and CDR2 YYNGEE. The variable domain in full, with the rest retrieved from reference TRBV9 and TRBJ1-6, is DSGVTQTPKHLITATGQRVTLRCSPRSGDLSVYWYQQSLDQGLQFLIQYYNGEERAKGNILERFSAQQFPDLHSELNLSSLELGDSALYFCASSVDPGGIGSPLHFGNGTRLTVT.